Each of the 12 T cell receptor beta chains below was sequenced from the same sample in a study of technical replicates of blood from a few donors (dated by TCRdb to the late 2010s). The library relied on the immunoSEQ multiplex PCR assay. Entries here come from immuneACCESS through TCRdb and include only in-frame sequences with V and J called. Some clones fail to appear in such tables; in the studies checked, an unresolved V gene covers under half of the shortfall, and the cause of the remainder is unknown. Recorded for this sample are about 80,000 clones; about 93% of them occurred a single time. The top ten clones comprise around 0.37% of the sample. The sample taken for sequencing was T cells isolated from PBMCs. These receptor sequences come from a human donor in good health.

V usage is TRBV7-9 and J usage is TRBJ2-5; D is uncertain. The CDR3 covers 12 residues. From germline, CDR1 is SEHNR and CDR2 FQNEAQ (reference sequence). V lost 5 bases and J 5 bases, leaving 9 bases between the germline ends. CDR3 coding DNA: TGTGCCAGCAGCGTGGTTGAGGAGACCCAGTACTTC. Protein sequence: CASSVVEETQYF.

This chain uses TRBV11-2 with TRBJ2-5; a weak D match, TRBD1 (6 bases). This CDR3 contains 15 residues. CDR1 and CDR2 from the germline V gene are SGHAT and FQNNGV. V was shortened by 5 bases and J by 5 bases, with 18 bases between the two germline ends. The CDR3 here is CASSPPDSTFETQYF. The CDR3 DNA is TGTGCCAGCAGCCCACCGGACAGTACTTTCGAGACCCAGTACTTC.

The V call is TRBV6-1, the J call TRBJ2-1; 16 nucleotides align to TRBD2. The CDR3 has 19 residues. CDR1 MNHNS and CDR2 SASEGT come from the germline V gene. The trim removed 3 bases at V and 8 bases at J, leaving 13 bases unmatched. The CDR3 nucleotides read TGTGCCAGCAGTGATCGTCCTATGGGGACTAGCGGGAGGGTCGATGAGCAGTTCTTC. Translation gives CASSDRPMGTSGRVDEQFF.

The gene calls are TRBV7-7 and TRBJ2-1; 14 bases agree with TRBD2. Germline CDR1 is SSHAT and CDR2 is FNYEAQ (reference sequence). This CDR3 comprises 16 residues. Trimming took 4 bases from V and 8 from J; bases not matched to a gene: 7. CDR3 sequence: CASSSRLAGGFDEQFF. For the CDR3, the DNA is TGTGCCAGCAGCTCCCGACTAGCGGGAGGGTTCGATGAGCAGTTCTTC.

The CDR3 protein is CASAPGHKYEQYF. For the CDR3, the DNA is TGCGCCAGTGCGCCGGGACACAAATACGAGCAGTACTTC. The V gene is TRBV5-1, the J gene TRBJ2-7; D may be TRBD1 (6 bases). Germline values: CDR1 SGHRS, CDR2 YFSETQ. The CDR3 spans 13 residues. Trimming cost V 8 bases and J 4 bases, with 16 bases left between them.

This clone was recorded only once. This chain links TRBV30 with TRBJ1-3, with unresolved D. The germline V and J ends were trimmed by 1 base and 0 bases, with 13 bases remaining between them. The CDR3 has 16 residues. Germline CDR1 is GTSNPN and CDR2 is SVGIG (reference sequence). The CDR3 is CAWSAKERYSGNTIYF. Here the CDR3 DNA reads TGTGCCTGGAGTGCCAAGGAGCGTTACTCTGGAAACACCATATATTTT.

The genes are TRBV11-3 and TRBJ2-1; D is ambiguous. The CDR3 is made up of 16 amino acids. V lost 4 bases to trimming and J lost 2 bases, with 15 bases between them. Germline V gene sequence: CDR1 SGHNT, CDR2 YENEEA. The CDR3 nucleotides are TGTGCCAGCAGCTCGTCTTCGGTGCGGACCTACAATGAGCAGTTCTTC. Its protein is CASSSSSVRTYNEQFF.

This chain joins TRBV19 and TRBJ2-1, with TRBD2 as a possible D gene (6 bases). Germline values: CDR1 LNHDA, CDR2 SQIVND (reference sequence). The CDR3 consists of 16 residues. The germline V and J ends were trimmed by 4 bases and 0 bases, with 13 bases remaining between them. The CDR3 reads CASSNLRRDSYNEQFF. In nucleotides, the CDR3 is TGTGCCAGTAGTAACCTCCGGCGGGACTCCTACAATGAGCAGTTCTTC.

A single count supports this clone. The CDR3 sequence is CASSSNSGRVTDTQYF. For the CDR3, the DNA is TGTGCCAGCAGCTCAAATAGCGGGAGGGTCACAGATACGCAGTATTTT. The chain joins TRBV11-3 to TRBJ2-3; 11 bases agree with TRBD2. The V gene's germline CDR1 is SGHNT and CDR2 YENEEA. J was trimmed by 2 bases and V by 4 bases; bases with no gene match: 5. CDR3 size: 16 residues.

The chain carries TRBV6-5 and TRBJ1-1, with D tentatively TRBD1 (6 bases). The CDR3 runs to 14 residues. Germline-derived CDR1 and CDR2 are MNHEY and SVGAGI. Trimming cost V 7 bases and J 2 bases, with 14 bases left between them. CDR3 sequence (DNA): TGTGCCAGCACCCCATTACAGGGTAACACTGAAGCTTTCTTT. Protein sequence: CASTPLQGNTEAFF.

V is TRBV29-1 and J is TRBJ2-5; 9 nucleotides agree with TRBD1. Germline assignment: CDR1 SQVTM and CDR2 ANQGSEA. Losses at the gene ends were 6 bases for V and 4 bases for J; bases not matched to a gene: 6. The CDR3 is 13 residues long. The CDR3 loop reads CSVNRGLLETQYF. DNA of the CDR3: TGCAGCGTAAACAGGGGGCTACTAGAGACCCAGTACTTC. The full variable domain, rest sourced from reference TRBV29-1 and TRBJ2-5, is SAVISQKPSRDICQRGTSLTIQCQVDSQVTMMFWYRQQPGQSLTLIATANQGSEATYESGFVIDKFPISRPNLTFSTLTVSNMSPEDSSIYLCSVNRGLLETQYFGPGTRLLVL.

V is TRBV19 and J is TRBJ2-7; D remains unclear. Deletions cut 5 bases from V and 5 bases from J, with 13 bases between. The CDR3 is 13 amino acids. Per the germline V gene, CDR1 is LNHDA and CDR2 is SQIVND (reference sequence). CDR3 sequence: CASSPSGAHEQYF. DNA of the CDR3: TGTGCCAGTAGTCCCTCCGGAGCGCACGAGCAGTACTTC.